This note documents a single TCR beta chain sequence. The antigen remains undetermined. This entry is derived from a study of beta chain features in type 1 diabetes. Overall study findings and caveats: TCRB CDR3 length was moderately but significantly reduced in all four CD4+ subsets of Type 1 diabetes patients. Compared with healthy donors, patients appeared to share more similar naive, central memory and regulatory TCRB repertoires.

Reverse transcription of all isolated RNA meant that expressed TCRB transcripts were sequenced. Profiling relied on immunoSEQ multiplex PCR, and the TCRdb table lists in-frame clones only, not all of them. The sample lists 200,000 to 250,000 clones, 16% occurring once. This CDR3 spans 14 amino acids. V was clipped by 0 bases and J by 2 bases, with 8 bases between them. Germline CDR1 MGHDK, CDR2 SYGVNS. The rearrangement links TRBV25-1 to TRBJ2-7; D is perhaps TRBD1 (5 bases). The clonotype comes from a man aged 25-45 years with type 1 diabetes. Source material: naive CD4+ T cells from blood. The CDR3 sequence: CASSEYSGTYEQYF. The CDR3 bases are TGTGCCAGCAGTGAATATTCAGGGACCTACGAGCAGTACTTC.